This record looks at one TCR beta chain sequence and its context. Its antigen is as yet unknown. The CDR3 totals 14 residues. Germline CDR1 reads KGHSH; CDR2 reads LQKENI. V dropped 6 bases and J dropped 1 base, with 12 bases sitting between them. The data belong to a study of T cells in Graves' hyperthyroidism and ophthalmopathy. General observations from the study: Using 13 V-J features, a model discriminated ophthalmopathy from stable hyperthyroidism.

TCR beta CDR3 sequences were amplified from RNA transcripts. HTBI primers drove first-round RT-PCR of the TCR CDR3. Using its own MiXCR run on the multiplex PCR reads, TCRdb lists one record per CDR3 protein. Of 500,000 to 550,000 distinct CDR3 sequences in the sample, just under 20% were seen once. On the basis of clinical symptoms, serum thyroxine and TRAb, thyroid ultrasound and orbital computed tomography, diagnoses were made. Fresh 10 ml peripheral blood yielded PBMCs. Material: blood. This TCR derives from a man aged 40-49 years with Graves' ophthalmopathy. This chain links TRBV18 with TRBJ2-5; D might be TRBD1 (6 bases). CDR3 region: CASSSGRGQETQYF. The DNA of the CDR3 is TGTGCCAGCTCCTCGGGCAGGGGCCAAGAGACCCAGTACTTC.